This T cell receptor (beta chain) was identified during a study of breast tumors, draining lymph nodes, adjacent tissues. Study-wide results and caveats: Data only fit, rather than demonstrated, lymph node origin of most tumor T cells. Luminal-like breast cancer showed significantly higher tumor–nontumor repertoire similarity than basal-like. Tumor TCR diversity was below lymph nodes but above nontumor tissue.

This CDR3 spans 14 amino acids. This clonotype was found many times. Its specificity is unknown. One junction end disagrees with the germline gene, perhaps due to a read error. The lymph nodes were axillary draining lymph nodes from breast cancer patients. In TCRdb, the multiplex PCR reads were re-called with MiXCR into one record per CDR3 protein. Of over 250,000 distinct CDR3 sequences in the sample, around 30% are singletons; the top ten hold under 1.2%. The sequencing sample was made of axillary lymph node tissue. This chain connects TRBV12-3 or TRBV12-4 to TRBJ2-3; D not certain. This receptor was identified in a female donor with breast cancer. Some clones in this sample may be carry-over from other donors' samples. In DNA form, the CDR3 reads TGTGCCAGCAGCTTAGGACGCCGCACAGATACGCAGTATTTT. Amino acid sequence: CASSLGRRTDTQYF.